This T cell receptor beta chain was documented in a study of T cell changes during pregnancy in multiple sclerosis. The CDR3 consists of 13 residues. The germline V gene has CDR1 GTSNPN and CDR2 SVGIG (reference sequence). Trimming shortened V by 2 bases and J by 0 bases, and 7 bases separated the two germline ends. Produced via immunoSEQ multiplex PCR; TCRdb's table is partial and in-frame only. The profile covers some 30,000 clones, with 85% to 90% appearing a single time and approximately 0.5% taken by the ten largest. The rearrangement joins TRBV30 to TRBJ1-1; D unclear. Here the sequenced sample was CD4+ T cells from peripheral blood mononuclear cells, taken in the third trimester of pregnancy. The receptor was isolated from a female donor in good health, enrolled as a control in a pregnancy study. The CDR3 bases are TGTGCCTGGAGTTACGACATGAACACTGAAGCTTTCTTT. The encoded protein is CAWSYDMNTEAFF.